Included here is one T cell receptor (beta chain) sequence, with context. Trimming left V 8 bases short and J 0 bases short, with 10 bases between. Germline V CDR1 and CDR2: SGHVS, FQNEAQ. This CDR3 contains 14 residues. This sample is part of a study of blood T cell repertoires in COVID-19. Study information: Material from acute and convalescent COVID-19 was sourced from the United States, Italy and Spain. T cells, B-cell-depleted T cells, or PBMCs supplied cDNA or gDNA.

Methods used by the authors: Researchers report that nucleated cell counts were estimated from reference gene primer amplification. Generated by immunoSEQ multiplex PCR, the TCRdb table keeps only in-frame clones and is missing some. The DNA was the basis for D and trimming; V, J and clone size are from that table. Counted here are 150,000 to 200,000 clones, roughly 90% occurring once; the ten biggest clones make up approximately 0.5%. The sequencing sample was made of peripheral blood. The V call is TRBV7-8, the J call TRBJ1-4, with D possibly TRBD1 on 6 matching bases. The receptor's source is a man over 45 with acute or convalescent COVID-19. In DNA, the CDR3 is TGTGCCAGCTCCAGGACAGCAACTAATGAAAAACTGTTTTTT. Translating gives CASSRTATNEKLFF. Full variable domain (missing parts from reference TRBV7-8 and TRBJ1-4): GAGVSQSPRYKVAKRGQDVALRCDPISGHVSLFWYQQALGQGPEFLTYFQNEAQLDKSGLPSDRFFAERPEGSVSTLKIQRTQQEDSAVYLCASSRTATNEKLFFGSGTQLSVL.